These 7 T cell receptor beta chains share one sample of origin, sequenced in a study of blood T cell repertoires in COVID-19. The data were produced by immunoSEQ multiplex PCR, yet TCRdb's version contains in-frame clones alone and is incomplete. In the table there are roughly 200,000 clones, about nine tenths of which are singletons. Source material: PBMCs or T cells enriched from blood (not recorded which). The receptors come from a young man who had recovered from COVID-19.

The chain couples TRBV24-1 to TRBJ1-2; 10 positions match TRBD1. The CDR3 runs to 12 residues. V lost 9 bases and J lost 5; bases outside the gene matches: 2. In germline, CDR1 is KGHDR, CDR2 SFDVKD. CDR3 sequence (DNA): TGTGCCACCCGGGACAGGGGATATGGCTACACCTTC. Residues: CATRDRGYGYTF.

The V gene is TRBV15, the J gene TRBJ2-1, with 7 bases that match TRBD2. This CDR3 region has 15 residues. The germline gives CDR1 LNHNV, CDR2 YYDKDF (reference sequence). Trimming took 5 bases from V and 2 from J; bases not matched to a gene: 6. CDR3 sequence reads: CATSGGSRTYNEQFF. CDR3 sequence (DNA): TGTGCCACCAGCGGCGGGAGTCGCACCTACAATGAGCAGTTCTTC.

In this sample, this clone turned up once. V is TRBV5-1 and J is TRBJ2-5; TRBD2 agrees at 11 bases. Germline lookup yields CDR1 SGHRS and CDR2 YFSETQ. V dropped 1 base and J dropped 6; count of bases not matched to a gene: 8. The length of the CDR3 is 16 residues. DNA of the CDR3: TGCGCCAGCAGCTTGTTTGTAGCGGGGGGGCTGAAGACCCAGTACTTC. Protein: CASSLFVAGGLKTQYF.

This chain joins TRBV5-8 and TRBJ2-7; 11 nucleotides agree with TRBD2. CDR1 and CDR2 (germline): SGHTS, YDEGEE. Unmatched junction bases numbered 3, after V lost 5 bases and J lost 2 bases. This CDR3 is built from 14 residues. The CDR3 DNA reads TGTGCCAGCAGGAGACTAGCGGGGCCCTACGAGCAGTACTTC. This gives the protein CASRRLAGPYEQYF.

This chain uses TRBV5-1 with TRBJ2-1; the match to TRBD1 covers 10 bases. CDR1 is SGHRS, CDR2 YFSETQ, per germline. The CDR3 is 14 residues long. V lost 4 bases, J lost 10 bases, and 8 bases stayed unmatched. This CDR3 is CASSGGQGLGEQFF. Here the CDR3 DNA reads TGCGCCAGCAGCGGGGGACAGGGGCTAGGGGAGCAGTTCTTC.

The chain combines TRBV10-3 with TRBJ2-3, with D perhaps matching TRBD2 (5 bases). Germline CDR1 reads ENHRY; CDR2 reads SYGVKD. The CDR3 runs to 12 residues. Deletions cut 6 bases from V and 4 bases from J, with 8 bases between. The CDR3 bases are TGTGCCATCAGGGGAGACGCAGATACGCAGTATTTT. Protein: CAIRGDADTQYF.

V usage is TRBV30 and J usage is TRBJ1-1, with a tentative D call TRBD1 (6 bases). This CDR3 comprises 13 residues. Per germline, CDR1 GTSNPN and CDR2 SVGIG (reference sequence). Trimming removed 4 bases at V and 2 bases at J, with 11 bases between. As DNA, the CDR3 is TGTGCCTGGATTGGGACACTTAACACTGAAGCTTTCTTT. Translation: CAWIGTLNTEAFF.